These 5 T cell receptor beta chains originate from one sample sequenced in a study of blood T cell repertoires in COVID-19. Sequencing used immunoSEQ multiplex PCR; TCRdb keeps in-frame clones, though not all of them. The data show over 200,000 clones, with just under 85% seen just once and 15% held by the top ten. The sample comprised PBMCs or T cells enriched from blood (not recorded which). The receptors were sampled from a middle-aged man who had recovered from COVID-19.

CDR3 amino acids: CASSQNRGRGNTIYF. The CDR3 DNA sequence: TGCGCCAGCAGCCAAAACAGGGGAAGGGGAAACACCATATATTTT. V gene TRBV5-1 combines with J gene TRBJ1-3; 7 bases are shared with TRBD1. Germline trimming cut 4 bases from V and 4 bases from J; bases unmatched to any gene: 8. The CDR3 runs to 15 residues. Germline lookup yields CDR1 SGHRS and CDR2 YFSETQ.

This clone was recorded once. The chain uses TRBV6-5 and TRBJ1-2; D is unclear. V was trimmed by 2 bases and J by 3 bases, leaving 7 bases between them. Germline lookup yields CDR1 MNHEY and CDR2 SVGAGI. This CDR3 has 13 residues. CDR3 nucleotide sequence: TGTGCCAGCAGTTACAGGGAGCACTATGGCTACACCTTC. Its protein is CASSYREHYGYTF.

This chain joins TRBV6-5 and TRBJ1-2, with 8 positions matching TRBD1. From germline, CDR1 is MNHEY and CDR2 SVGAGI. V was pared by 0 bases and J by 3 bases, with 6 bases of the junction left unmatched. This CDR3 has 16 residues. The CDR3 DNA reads TGTGCCAGCAGTTACTCCGGGACAGGAGGATACTATGGCTACACCTTC. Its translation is CASSYSGTGGYYGYTF.

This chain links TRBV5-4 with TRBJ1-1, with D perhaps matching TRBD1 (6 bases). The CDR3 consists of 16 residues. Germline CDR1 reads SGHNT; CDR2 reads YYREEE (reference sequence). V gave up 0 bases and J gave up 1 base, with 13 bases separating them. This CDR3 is CASSLVGGGRNTEAFF. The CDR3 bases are TGTGCCAGCAGCTTGGTTGGGGGGGGCAGGAACACTGAAGCTTTCTTT. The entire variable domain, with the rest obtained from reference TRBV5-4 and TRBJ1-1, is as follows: ETGVTQSPTHLIKTRGQQVTLRCSSQSGHNTVSWYQQALGQGPQFIFQYYREEENGRGNFPPRFSGLQFPNYSSELNVNALELDDSALYLCASSLVGGGRNTEAFFGQGTRLTVV.

CDR3 residues: CASFQGSTDTQYF. The CDR3 DNA sequence: TGTGCCAGCTTCCAGGGGTCTACAGATACGCAGTATTTT. The rearrangement joins TRBV5-6 to TRBJ2-3; D is possibly TRBD1 (6 bases). V gave up 7 bases and J gave up 3 bases, with 12 bases separating them. In germline, CDR1 is SGHDT, CDR2 YYEEEE. The CDR3 loop spans 13 amino acids.